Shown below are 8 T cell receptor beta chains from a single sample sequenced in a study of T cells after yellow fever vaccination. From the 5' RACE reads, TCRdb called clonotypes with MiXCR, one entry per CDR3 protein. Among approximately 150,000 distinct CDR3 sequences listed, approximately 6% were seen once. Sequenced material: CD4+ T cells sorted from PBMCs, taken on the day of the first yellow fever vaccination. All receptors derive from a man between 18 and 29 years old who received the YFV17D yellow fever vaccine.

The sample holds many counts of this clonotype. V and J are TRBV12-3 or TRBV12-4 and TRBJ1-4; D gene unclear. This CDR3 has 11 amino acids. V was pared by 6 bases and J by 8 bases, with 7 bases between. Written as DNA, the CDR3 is TGTGCCAGCAGGGAGACAGAAAAACTGTTTTTT. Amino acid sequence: CASRETEKLFF.

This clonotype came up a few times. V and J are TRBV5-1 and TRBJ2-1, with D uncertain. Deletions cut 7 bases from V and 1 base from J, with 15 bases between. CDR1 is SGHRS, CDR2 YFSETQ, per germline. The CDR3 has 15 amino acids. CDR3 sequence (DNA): TGCGCCAGCTTATTGGACGTTGGGTCCTACAATGAGCAGTTCTTC. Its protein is CASLLDVGSYNEQFF.

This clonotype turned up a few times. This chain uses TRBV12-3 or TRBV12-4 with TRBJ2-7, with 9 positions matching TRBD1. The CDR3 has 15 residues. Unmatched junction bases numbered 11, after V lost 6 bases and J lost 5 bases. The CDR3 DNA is TGTGCCAGCAGCCCCACAGGGGGCAGCTTTGACGAGCAGTACTTC. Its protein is CASSPTGGSFDEQYF.

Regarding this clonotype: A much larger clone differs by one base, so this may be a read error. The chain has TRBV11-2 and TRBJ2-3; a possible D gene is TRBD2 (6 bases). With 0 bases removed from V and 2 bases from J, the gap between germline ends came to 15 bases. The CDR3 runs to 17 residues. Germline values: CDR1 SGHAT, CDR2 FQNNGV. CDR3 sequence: CASSLEGGFSITDTQYF. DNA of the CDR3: TGTGCCAGCAGCTTAGAGGGGGGATTTTCTATCACAGATACGCAGTATTTT. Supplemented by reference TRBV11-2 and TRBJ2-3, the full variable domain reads EAGVAQSPRYKIIEKRQSVAFWCNPISGHATLYWYQQILGQGPKLLIQFQNNGVVDDSQLPKDRFSAERLKGVDSTLKIQPAKLEDSAVYLCASSLEGGFSITDTQYFGPGTRLTVL.

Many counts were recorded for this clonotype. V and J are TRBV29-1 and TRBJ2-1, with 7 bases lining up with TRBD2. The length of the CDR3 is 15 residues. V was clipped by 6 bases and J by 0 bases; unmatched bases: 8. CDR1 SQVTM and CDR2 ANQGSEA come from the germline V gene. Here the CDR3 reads CSVPSRGFSYNEQFF. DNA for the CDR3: TGCAGCGTCCCCTCGCGGGGGTTCTCCTACAATGAGCAGTTCTTC.

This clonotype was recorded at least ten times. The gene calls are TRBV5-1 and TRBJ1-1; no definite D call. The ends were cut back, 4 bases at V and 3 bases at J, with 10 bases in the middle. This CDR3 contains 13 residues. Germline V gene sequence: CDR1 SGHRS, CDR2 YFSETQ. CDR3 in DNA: TGCGCCAGCAGCGGTCAGGTAGACACTGAAGCTTTCTTT. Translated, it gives CASSGQVDTEAFF. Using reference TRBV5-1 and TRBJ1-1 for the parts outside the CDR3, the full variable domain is KAGVTQTPRYLIKTRGQQVTLSCSPISGHRSVSWYQQTPGQGLQFLFEYFSETQRNKGNFPGRFSGRQFSNSRSEMNVSTLELGDSALYLCASSGQVDTEAFFGQGTRLTVV.

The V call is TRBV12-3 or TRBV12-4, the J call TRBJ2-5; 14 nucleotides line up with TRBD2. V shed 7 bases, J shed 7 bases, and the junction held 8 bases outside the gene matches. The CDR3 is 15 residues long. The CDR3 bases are TGTGCCAGCACCATGGGACTAGCGGGGGATGGGACCCAGTACTTC. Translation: CASTMGLAGDGTQYF.

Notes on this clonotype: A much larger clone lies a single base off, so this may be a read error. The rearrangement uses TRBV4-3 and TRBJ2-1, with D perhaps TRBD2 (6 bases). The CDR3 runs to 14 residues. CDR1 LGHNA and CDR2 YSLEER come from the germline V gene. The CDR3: CASSQGGKVNDQFF. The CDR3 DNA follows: TGCGCCAGCAGCCAAGGCGGGAAGGTCAATGATCAGTTCTTC.